The 2 T cell receptor beta chains given below trace back to one sample, sequenced in a study of cytomegalovirus exposure and HLA in healthy donors (TCRdb year 2017). The library was built by means of the immunoSEQ multiplex PCR assay. The multiplex PCR relied on a mix of 60 forward primers for TCR Vbeta segments and 13 reverse primers for TCR Jbeta segments. Not all clones reach the TCRdb copy of this immuneACCESS table, which keeps in-frame sequences only. Checked studies attribute under half of the gap to unresolved V genes and leave the rest unexplained. The sample table shows about 95,000 clones, and approximately 80% are seen once. The ten largest clones represent approximately 5% of the sample. Material: PBMCs. These receptors were obtained from a woman aged 40 to 50 in good health and CMV-seronegative.

The chain combines TRBV18 with TRBJ2-5, with a tentative D call TRBD1 (6 bases). Germline V gives CDR1 KGHSH, CDR2 LQKENI. The CDR3 contains 14 residues. Deletions cut 0 bases from V and 4 bases from J, with 9 bases between. The CDR3 sequence: CASSPPWTAETQYF. The DNA for the CDR3 is TGTGCCAGCTCACCACCTTGGACAGCAGAGACCCAGTACTTC.

The chain links TRBV29-1 to TRBJ2-7; D is unresolved. Germline V gene data show CDR1 as SQVTM and CDR2 as ANQGSEA. The CDR3 is 10 residues long. V gave up 5 bases and J gave up 2 bases, with 4 bases separating them. The CDR3 DNA is TGCAGCGTTCGGGCCTACGAGCAGTACTTC. Protein product: CSVRAYEQYF.